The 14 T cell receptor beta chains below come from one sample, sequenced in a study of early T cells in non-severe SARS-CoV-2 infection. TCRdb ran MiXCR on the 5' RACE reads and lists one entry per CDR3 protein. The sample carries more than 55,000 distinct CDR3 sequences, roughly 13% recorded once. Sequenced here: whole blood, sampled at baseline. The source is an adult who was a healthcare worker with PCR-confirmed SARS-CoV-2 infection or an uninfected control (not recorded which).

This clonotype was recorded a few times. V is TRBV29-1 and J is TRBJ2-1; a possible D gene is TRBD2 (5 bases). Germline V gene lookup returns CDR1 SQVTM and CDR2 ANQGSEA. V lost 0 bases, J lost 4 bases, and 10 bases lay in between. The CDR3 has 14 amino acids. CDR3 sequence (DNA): TGCAGCGTTGAAGATCCCGGGGTATACAATGAGCAGTTCTTC. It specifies CSVEDPGVYNEQFF.

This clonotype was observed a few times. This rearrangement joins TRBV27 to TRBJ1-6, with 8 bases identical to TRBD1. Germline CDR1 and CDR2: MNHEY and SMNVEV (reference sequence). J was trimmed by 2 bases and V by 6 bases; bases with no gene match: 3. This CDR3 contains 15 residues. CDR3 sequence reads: CASSRQGTYNSPLHF. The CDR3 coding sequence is TGTGCCAGCAGCAGACAGGGGACCTATAATTCACCCCTCCACTTT.

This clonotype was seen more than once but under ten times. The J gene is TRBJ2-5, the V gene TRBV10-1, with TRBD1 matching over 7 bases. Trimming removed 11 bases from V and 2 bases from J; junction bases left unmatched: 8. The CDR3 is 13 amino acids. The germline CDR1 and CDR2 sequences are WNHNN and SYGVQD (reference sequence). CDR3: CAPRTGTQETQYF. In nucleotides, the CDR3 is TGCGCCCCCAGGACAGGCACTCAAGAGACCCAGTACTTC.

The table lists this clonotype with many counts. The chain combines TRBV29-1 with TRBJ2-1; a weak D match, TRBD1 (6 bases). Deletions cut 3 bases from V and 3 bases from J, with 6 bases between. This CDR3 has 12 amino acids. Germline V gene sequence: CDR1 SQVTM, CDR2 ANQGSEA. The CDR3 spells CSVEDSYNEQFF. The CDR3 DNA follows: TGCAGCGTTGAGGACAGCTACAATGAGCAGTTCTTC.

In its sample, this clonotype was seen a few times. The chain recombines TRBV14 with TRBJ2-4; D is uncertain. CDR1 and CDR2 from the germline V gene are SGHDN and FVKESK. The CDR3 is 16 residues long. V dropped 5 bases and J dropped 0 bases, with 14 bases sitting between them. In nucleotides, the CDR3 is TGTGCCAGCAGCGAGAGCTCCGGAGTAGCCAAAAACATTCAGTACTTC. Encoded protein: CASSESSGVAKNIQYF.

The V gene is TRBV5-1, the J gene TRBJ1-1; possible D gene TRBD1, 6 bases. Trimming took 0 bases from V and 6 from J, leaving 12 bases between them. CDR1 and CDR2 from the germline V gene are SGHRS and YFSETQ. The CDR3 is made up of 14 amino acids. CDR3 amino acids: CASSLDGRQAEAFF. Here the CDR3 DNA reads TGCGCCAGCAGCTTGGATGGTCGACAGGCTGAAGCTTTCTTT.

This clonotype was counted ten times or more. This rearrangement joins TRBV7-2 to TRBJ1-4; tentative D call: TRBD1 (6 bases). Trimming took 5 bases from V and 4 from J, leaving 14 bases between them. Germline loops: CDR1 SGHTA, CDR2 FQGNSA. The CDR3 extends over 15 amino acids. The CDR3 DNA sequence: TGTGCCAGCAGCAGCCCGGGACACCATAATGAAAAACTGTTTTTT. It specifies CASSSPGHHNEKLFF. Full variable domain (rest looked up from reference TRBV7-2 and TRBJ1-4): GAGVSQSPSNKVTEKGKDVELRCDPISGHTALYWYRQSLGQGLEFLIYFQGNSAPDKSGLPSDRFSAERTGGSVSTLTIQRTQQEDSAVYLCASSSPGHHNEKLFFGSGTQLSVL.

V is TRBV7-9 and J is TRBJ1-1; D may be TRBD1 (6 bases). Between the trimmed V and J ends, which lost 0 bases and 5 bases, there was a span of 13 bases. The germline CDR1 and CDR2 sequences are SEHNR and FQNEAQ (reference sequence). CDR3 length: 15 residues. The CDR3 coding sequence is TGTGCCAGCAGCTTAGCGGGGACAAAAGGGACTGAAGCTTTCTTT. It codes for CASSLAGTKGTEAFF.

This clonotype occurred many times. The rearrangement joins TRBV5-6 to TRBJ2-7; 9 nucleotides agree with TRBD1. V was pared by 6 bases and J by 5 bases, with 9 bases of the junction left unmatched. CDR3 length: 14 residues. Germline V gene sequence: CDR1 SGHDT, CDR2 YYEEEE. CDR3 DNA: TGTGCCAGCATCAAGACTGGGACAGGGAACGAGCAGTACTTC. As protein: CASIKTGTGNEQYF.

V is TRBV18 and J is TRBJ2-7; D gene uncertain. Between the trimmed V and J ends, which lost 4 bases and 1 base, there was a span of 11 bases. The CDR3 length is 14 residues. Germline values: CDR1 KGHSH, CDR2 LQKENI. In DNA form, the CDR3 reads TGTGCCAGCTCACTGGGCAGCCGATCCTACGAGCAGTACTTC. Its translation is CASSLGSRSYEQYF.

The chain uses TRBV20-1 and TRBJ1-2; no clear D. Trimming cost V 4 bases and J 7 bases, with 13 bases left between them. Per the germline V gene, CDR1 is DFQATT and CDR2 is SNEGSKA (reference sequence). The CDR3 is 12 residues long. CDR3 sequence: CSAIAHAGGYTF. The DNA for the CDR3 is TGCAGTGCTATTGCTCATGCGGGTGGCTACACCTTC.

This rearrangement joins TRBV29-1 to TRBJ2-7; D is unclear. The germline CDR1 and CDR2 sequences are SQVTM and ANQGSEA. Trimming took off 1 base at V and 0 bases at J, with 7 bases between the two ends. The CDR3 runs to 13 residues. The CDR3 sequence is CSVEGGPSYEQYF. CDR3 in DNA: TGCAGCGTTGAAGGAGGACCCTCCTACGAGCAGTACTTC.

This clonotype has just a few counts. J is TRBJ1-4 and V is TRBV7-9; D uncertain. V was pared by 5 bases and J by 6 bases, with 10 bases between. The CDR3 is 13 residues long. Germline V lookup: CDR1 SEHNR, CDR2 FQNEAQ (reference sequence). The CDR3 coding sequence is TGTGCCAGCAGCGCCGAGACCTATGAAAAACTGTTTTTT. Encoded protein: CASSAETYEKLFF.

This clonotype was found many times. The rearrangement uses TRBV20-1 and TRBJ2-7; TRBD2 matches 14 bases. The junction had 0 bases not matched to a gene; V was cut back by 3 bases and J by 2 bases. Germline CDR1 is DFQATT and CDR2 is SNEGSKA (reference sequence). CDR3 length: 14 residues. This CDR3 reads CSARTSGRAYEQYF. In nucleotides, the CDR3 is TGCAGTGCTAGGACTAGCGGGAGGGCCTACGAGCAGTACTTC.